Presented here are 14 T cell receptor beta chains from one specimen sequenced in a study of blood T cells in healthy people across ages. The authors ran a second PCR of roughly 6 to 12 cycles using a sample-barcoded 5' primer and a J-beta primer mix. TCRdb used MiXCR to reprocess the 5' RACE reads, holding one entry per CDR3 protein. The sample includes fewer than 1 million distinct CDR3 sequences, approximately 48% of them seen just once. The sequenced material came from blood. These receptors came from a man aged 55 to 69 in good health.

This sequence joins TRBV2 and TRBJ2-5, with no clear D. CDR3 size: 12 residues. V shed 6 bases and J shed 3 bases, with 8 bases lying between them. Germline lookup yields CDR1 SNHLY and CDR2 FYNNEI. The DNA for the CDR3 is TGTGCCAGCAGGTCAGAGGAAGAGACCCAGTACTTC. Its translation is CASRSEEETQYF.

The V and J genes are TRBV7-2 and TRBJ2-3; no reliable D call. Deletions cut 3 bases from V and 1 base from J, with 8 bases between. The CDR3 is 14 amino acids. CDR1 is SGHTA, CDR2 FQGNSA, per germline. The CDR3 loop reads CASSFGARTDTQYF. DNA of the CDR3: TGTGCCAGCAGCTTTGGCGCCCGCACAGATACGCAGTATTTT.

The gene calls are TRBV19 and TRBJ2-1, with D unresolved. The CDR3 totals 15 residues. Between the trimmed V and J ends, which lost 0 bases and 8 bases, there was a span of 14 bases. Germline CDR1 LNHDA, CDR2 SQIVND (reference sequence). The CDR3 sequence: CASSIDPDSRDEQFF. The CDR3 DNA follows: TGTGCCAGTAGTATAGATCCCGACTCCCGCGATGAGCAGTTCTTC.

The chain links TRBV5-5 to TRBJ2-7; 10 nucleotides match TRBD1. The junction had 7 bases not matched to a gene; V was cut back by 4 bases and J by 3 bases. CDR3 length equals 15 residues. CDR1 and CDR2 (germline): SGHKS, YYEKEE (reference sequence). Written as DNA, the CDR3 is TGTGCCAGCAGCCCCGGGACAGGGGTCGACTACGAGCAGTACTTC. This translates into CASSPGTGVDYEQYF.

This clonotype has just a few counts. V usage is TRBV7-2 and J usage is TRBJ2-7; 12 nucleotides line up with TRBD2. Germline assignment: CDR1 SGHTA and CDR2 FQGNSA. The length of the CDR3 is 14 residues. V shed 5 bases and J 9 bases; nucleotides not matched to a gene: 8. CDR3 sequence reads: CASSPGTSGFGQYF. CDR3 DNA sequence: TGTGCCAGCAGCCCCGGGACTAGCGGGTTTGGGCAGTACTTC.

The chain joins TRBV7-2 to TRBJ1-4; a possible D gene is TRBD1 (5 bases). The CDR3 spans 14 residues. Germline V gene data show CDR1 as SGHTA and CDR2 as FQGNSA. The V and J ends lost 3 bases and 8 bases respectively, with 13 bases between them. The CDR3 region is CASSLSPGKEKLFF. The CDR3 DNA sequence: TGTGCCAGCAGCTTGTCCCCAGGGAAGGAAAAACTGTTTTTT.

This clonotype was found a few times. J is TRBJ1-6 and V is TRBV4-3; maybe TRBD1 (6 bases). Germline loops: CDR1 LGHNA, CDR2 YSLEER. The ends were cut back, 1 base at V and 0 bases at J, with 7 bases in the middle. The CDR3 has 16 amino acids. The CDR3 DNA reads as TGCGCCAGCAGCCAAGGAGGGGGCTCCTATAATTCACCCCTCCACTTT. It codes for CASSQGGGSYNSPLHF.

V usage is TRBV5-1 and J usage is TRBJ2-1, with TRBD2 matching 10 bases. The CDR3 runs to 17 residues. With 3 bases clipped from V and 6 bases from J, the junction kept 12 bases outside the gene matches. Per germline, CDR1 SGHRS and CDR2 YFSETQ. The CDR3 reads CASSSGGFSGGTNEQFF. CDR3 bases: TGCGCCAGCAGCTCGGGGGGATTTAGCGGGGGGACCAATGAGCAGTTCTTC.

Concerning this clonotype: A read error may produce the germline difference seen at one junction end. The chain recombines TRBV5-1 with TRBJ2-1; D is unclear. The V gene's germline CDR1 is SGHRS and CDR2 YFSETQ. The length of the CDR3 is 15 residues. The CDR3 DNA reads TGCGCCGGCAGCTTGGTCAGTAGCTCCTACAATGAGCAGTTCTTC. Its protein product is CAGSLVSSSYNEQFF.

This chain links TRBV29-1 with TRBJ2-4, with 9 nucleotides matching TRBD1. The DNA end is more similar to TRBJ2-7, so the J call may be wrong. CDR3 length: 15 amino acids. Germline V gives CDR1 SQVTM, CDR2 ANQGSEA. The CDR3 region has the DNA TGCAGCGTTGAAAAGGGACAGGGATTCTCCTACGAGCAGTACTTC. Translating it yields CSVEKGQGFSYEQYF.

V is TRBV11-2 and J is TRBJ2-5; TRBD1 agrees at 9 bases. The CDR3 extends over 15 amino acids. The germline V gene has CDR1 SGHAT and CDR2 FQNNGV. V lost 2 bases, J lost 4 bases, and 5 bases stayed unmatched. CDR3 amino acids: CASSLLETGGETQYF. Here the CDR3 DNA reads TGTGCCAGCAGCTTACTAGAGACAGGGGGAGAGACCCAGTACTTC. Combining the CDR3 with reference TRBV11-2 and TRBJ2-5 gives the whole variable domain EAGVAQSPRYKIIEKRQSVAFWCNPISGHATLYWYQQILGQGPKLLIQFQNNGVVDDSQLPKDRFSAERLKGVDSTLKIQPAKLEDSAVYLCASSLLETGGETQYFGPGTRLLVL.

This chain uses TRBV12-3 or TRBV12-4 with TRBJ1-5; D call uncertain. Trimming removed 3 bases at V and 7 bases at J, with 13 bases between. The CDR3 is made up of 14 amino acids. The CDR3 reads CASSFGGIEQPQHF. The DNA of the CDR3 is TGTGCCAGCAGTTTTGGCGGGATCGAACAGCCCCAGCATTTT.

The rearrangement links TRBV7-2 to TRBJ2-1; the match to TRBD1 covers 8 bases. Germline-derived CDR1 and CDR2 are SGHTA and FQGNSA. CDR3 length: 15 residues. Trimming at V came to 3 bases and at J to 3 bases, leaving 4 bases not matched to a gene. CDR3 bases: TGTGCCAGCAGCTTGGGGACAGGTTACTACAATGAGCAGTTCTTC. As protein: CASSLGTGYYNEQFF.

This clonotype was detected only a few times. This rearrangement joins TRBV13 to TRBJ1-5; D is unresolved. The CDR3 is made up of 14 amino acids. V gave up 0 bases and J gave up 4 bases, with 7 bases separating them. Germline CDR1 and CDR2: PRHDT and FYEKMQ (reference sequence). In DNA, the CDR3 is TGTGCCAGCAGCTTAGGCCCAGTGAATCAGCCCCAGCATTTT. Its protein product is CASSLGPVNQPQHF.